The sample holds one count of the clone carrying this TCR beta chain. This specimen comes from a study of cytomegalovirus exposure and HLA in healthy donors. Data came from immunoSEQ multiplex PCR; TCRdb stores just in-frame clones and leaves some out. Of 55,000 to 65,000 clones in the sample, about 96% were seen once. V dropped 0 bases and J dropped 1 base, with 4 bases sitting between them. There are 13 residues in the CDR3. The germline gives CDR1 SGDLS, CDR2 YYNGEE. Sequenced material: PBMCs. This TCR was sampled from a man aged 18 to 30 in good health and CMV-seronegative. The chain has TRBV9 and TRBJ1-1; no reliable D call. CDR3 protein: CASSVGRNTEAFF. CDR3 in DNA: TGTGCCAGCAGCGTAGGCAGGAACACTGAAGCTTTCTTT. Complete variable domain (other parts from reference TRBV9 and TRBJ1-1): DSGVTQTPKHLITATGQRVTLRCSPRSGDLSVYWYQQSLDQGLQFLIQYYNGEERAKGNILERFSAQQFPDLHSELNLSSLELGDSALYFCASSVGRNTEAFFGQGTRLTVV.